This T cell receptor beta chain appears in the sequencing data of a study of blood T cell repertoires in COVID-19. Study-level information: Researchers got acute and convalescent COVID-19 samples from the United States, Italy and Spain. Sources were T cells, B-cell-depleted T cells, or PBMCs; the material itself was cDNA or gDNA.

The authors' processing: Nucleated cell number was recorded as an estimate derived from reference gene primer amplification. Method: immunoSEQ multiplex PCR; TCRdb's copy keeps in-frame clones and lacks some. Clone size and V and J calls were adopted from that table, with D and trimming inferred from the DNA. Of roughly 120,000 clones listed, 72% are singletons. Trimming removed 2 bases from V and 14 bases from J, with 14 bases in between. CDR3 length equals 12 residues. Germline V CDR1 and CDR2: SGHAT, FQNNGV. This chain connects TRBV11-2 to TRBJ2-3; D is ambiguous. The clonotype comes from a woman in her sixties with acute or convalescent COVID-19. Sequences were obtained from peripheral blood. The chain's CDR3 is CASSLRLQVVYF. The DNA of the CDR3 is TGTGCCAGCAGCTTACGGCTGCAGGTTGTGTATTTT.